Below are 29 T cell receptor beta chains sequenced from a single sample in a study of T cells in Graves' hyperthyroidism and ophthalmopathy. RNA transcripts gave rise to amplified TCR beta CDR3 regions. Initially, a first-round RT-PCR of the TCR CDR3 employed the HTBI primer set. MiXCR, applied by TCRdb to the multiplex PCR reads, yields one record per CDR3 protein. The profile shows over 700,000 distinct CDR3 sequences, more than 30% of them singletons. The sequenced sample was blood. These TCRs come from a man younger than 35 with Graves' hyperthyroidism.

This clonotype turned up a few times. The J gene is TRBJ1-5, the V gene TRBV20-1; possibly TRBD1 for D (6 bases). Germline V gene lookup returns CDR1 DFQATT and CDR2 SNEGSKA (reference sequence). The CDR3 has 15 residues. V lost 3 bases to trimming and J lost 3 bases, with 15 bases between them. The CDR3 DNA sequence: TGCAGTGCTAGGCAAAGGGGGTATGCCAATCAGCCCCAGCATTTT. This translates into CSARQRGYANQPQHF.

This clonotype has a handful of counts. This rearrangement joins TRBV24-1 to TRBJ2-5; 7 positions match TRBD1. The CDR3 is 15 residues long. Germline V lookup: CDR1 KGHDR, CDR2 SFDVKD. V dropped 2 bases and J dropped 1; count of bases not matched to a gene: 3. The CDR3 DNA reads as TGTGCCACCAGTGATTCGGGACAGCTCCAAGAGACCCAGTACTTC. This translates into CATSDSGQLQETQYF.

In its sample, this clonotype was seen once. Given a much more abundant clone one base away, this may be a read error. The V gene is TRBV10-3, the J gene TRBJ1-1; D ambiguous. Trimming cost V 6 bases and J 0 bases, with 11 bases left between them. The germline gives CDR1 ENHRY, CDR2 SYGVKD. The CDR3 is 14 residues long. The CDR3 DNA reads TGTGCCATCAGATCACTGAGCATGAACACTGAAGCTTTCTTT. This gives the protein CAIRSLSMNTEAFF.

This clonotype was recorded once. A junction end diverges from the germline sequence, so it may reflect a read error. The V and J genes are TRBV14 and TRBJ2-2, with D possibly TRBD2 on 5 matching bases. Per germline, CDR1 SGHDN and CDR2 FVKESK. The CDR3 sequence is 15 residues long. The CDR3 bases are TGTGCCAGCAGCCAAGTCGGCCCAAACACCGGGAAGCTGTTTTTT. Encoded protein: CASSQVGPNTGKLFF.

The gene calls are TRBV7-9 and TRBJ1-1; TRBD1 agrees at 7 bases. This CDR3 has 14 residues. Losses at the gene ends were 6 bases for V and 3 bases for J; bases not matched to a gene: 7. Germline-derived CDR1 and CDR2 are SEHNR and FQNEAQ (reference sequence). CDR3 sequence (DNA): TGTGCCAGCAGTTTAAGGGGGCGACACACTGAAGCTTTCTTT. Protein: CASSLRGRHTEAFF.

The chain combines TRBV20-1 with TRBJ2-7; TRBD1 is a possible D gene (6 bases). This CDR3 spans 15 amino acids. The germline CDR1 and CDR2 sequences are DFQATT and SNEGSKA (reference sequence). The V gene lost 0 bases and the J gene lost 2 bases, with 14 bases spanning the gap. The CDR3 loop reads CSAREGAGVAYEQYF. The CDR3, as DNA: TGCAGTGCTAGAGAGGGGGCAGGGGTAGCCTACGAGCAGTACTTC.

The chain has TRBV5-1 and TRBJ2-7, with a possible D match to TRBD1 (6 bases). CDR3 size: 14 residues. The germline V gene has CDR1 SGHRS and CDR2 YFSETQ. Deletions cut 4 bases from V and 4 bases from J, with 15 bases between. The CDR3 DNA follows: TGCGCCAGCAGCCATCGGGACATGGAGTACGAGCAGTACTTC. Its translation: CASSHRDMEYEQYF.

Of note for this clonotype: The junction and the germline gene differ at one end; a read error may be behind it. This chain connects TRBV7-2 to TRBJ2-5, with TRBD1 identical over 9 bases. The CDR3 has 16 residues. The germline V gene encodes CDR1 SGHTA and CDR2 FQGNSA. The CDR3: CASSHGIMDRGETQYF. The CDR3 region has the DNA TGCGCCAGCAGCCACGGAATAATGGACAGGGGAGAGACCCAGTACTTC.

The chain is built from TRBV12-3 or TRBV12-4 and TRBJ1-4; no clear D gene. With 6 bases removed from V and 8 bases from J, the gap between germline ends came to 19 bases. The CDR3 is 15 amino acids. CDR3 protein: CASSLQSPVGEKLFF. The CDR3 region has the DNA TGTGCCAGCAGCCTCCAAAGCCCGGTCGGGGAAAAACTGTTTTTT.

This clonotype was seen at least ten times. The rearrangement links TRBV7-9 to TRBJ2-7; a weak D match, TRBD2 (6 bases). Germline V CDR1 and CDR2: SEHNR, FQNEAQ (reference sequence). The V end was cut by 4 bases, the J end by 5 bases, with 12 bases between. This CDR3 spans 13 amino acids. The CDR3 DNA is TGTGCCAGCAGCTCCGACTGGGAGGACGAGCAGTACTTC. Translation gives CASSSDWEDEQYF.

The chain links TRBV20-1 to TRBJ2-7; 7 bases are shared with TRBD1. The CDR3 runs 14 residues. V gave up 4 bases and J gave up 3 bases; unmatched junction bases: 9. Germline V gene sequence: CDR1 DFQATT, CDR2 SNEGSKA (reference sequence). CDR3 region: CSAIPGTELYEQYF. In nucleotides, the CDR3 is TGCAGTGCTATTCCCGGGACAGAGCTCTACGAGCAGTACTTC.

This clonotype came up many times. The chain carries TRBV7-9 and TRBJ1-2; 9 bases line up with TRBD1. Germline CDR1 is SEHNR and CDR2 is FQNEAQ (reference sequence). Trimming cost V 5 bases and J 8 bases; bases outside gene matches: 9. The CDR3 consists of 14 residues. In DNA, the CDR3 is TGTGCCAGCAGCATGCCGGGACAGGGCTGGGGCTACACCTTC. Residues: CASSMPGQGWGYTF.

The V and J genes are TRBV9 and TRBJ2-5; TRBD2 matches at 10 bases. Germline V gives CDR1 SGDLS, CDR2 YYNGEE. V dropped 4 bases and J dropped 3; count of bases not matched to a gene: 9. CDR3 length: 16 residues. CDR3 DNA: TGTGCCAGCAGCTTGGGGTTAGCGGGGGGCGAAGAGACCCAGTACTTC. Its protein product is CASSLGLAGGEETQYF.

This chain joins TRBV7-2 and TRBJ1-5; D is possibly TRBD1 (6 bases). The CDR3 contains 13 residues. Trimming cost V 3 bases and J 6 bases, with 9 bases left between them. Germline loops: CDR1 SGHTA, CDR2 FQGNSA. CDR3 sequence reads: CASSFGQSQPQHF. The CDR3 region has the DNA TGTGCCAGCAGCTTTGGACAGAGTCAGCCCCAGCATTTT.

This clonotype has only a few counts. This chain uses TRBV7-9 with TRBJ2-7; TRBD1 matches 10 bases. The CDR3 runs 14 residues. Germline V gene sequence: CDR1 SEHNR, CDR2 FQNEAQ (reference sequence). The ends lost 4 bases at V and 5 bases at J; junction bases unmatched: 5. CDR3 DNA sequence: TGTGCCAGCAGCTCGGGACAGGGGATCGACGAGCAGTACTTC. Translating gives CASSSGQGIDEQYF.

This clonotype was recorded a few times. The chain carries TRBV11-2 and TRBJ2-5, with D hard to call. The V end lost 6 bases, the J end lost 4 bases, and 15 bases lay between the germline ends. Germline V lookup: CDR1 SGHAT, CDR2 FQNNGV. The CDR3 is 14 residues long. CDR3 protein: CASRKDGRPETQYF. Written as DNA, the CDR3 is TGTGCCAGCAGAAAAGACGGCCGTCCAGAGACCCAGTACTTC. Filled out from reference TRBV11-2 and TRBJ2-5, the complete variable domain reads EAGVAQSPRYKIIEKRQSVAFWCNPISGHATLYWYQQILGQGPKLLIQFQNNGVVDDSQLPKDRFSAERLKGVDSTLKIQPAKLEDSAVYLCASRKDGRPETQYFGPGTRLLVL.

In this sample, this clonotype turned up once. The chain has TRBV29-1 and TRBJ1-1; possibly TRBD1 for D (6 bases). The CDR3 spans 12 residues. In germline, CDR1 is SQVTM, CDR2 ANQGSEA. The V gene lost 8 bases and the J gene lost 1 base, with 11 bases spanning the gap. The CDR3 loop is CSSPDRNTEAFF. CDR3 DNA: TGCAGCAGTCCGGACAGGAACACTGAAGCTTTCTTT. Using reference TRBV29-1 and TRBJ1-1 for the parts outside the CDR3, the full variable domain is SAVISQKPSRDICQRGTSLTIQCQVDSQVTMMFWYRQQPGQSLTLIATANQGSEATYESGFVIDKFPISRPNLTFSTLTVSNMSPEDSSIYLCSSPDRNTEAFFGQGTRLTVV.

The chain couples TRBV2 to TRBJ1-4; D gene unclear. Germline V gives CDR1 SNHLY, CDR2 FYNNEI. With 0 bases removed from V and 2 bases from J, the gap between germline ends came to 7 bases. This CDR3 is 15 amino acids long. CDR3 loop: CASSEAPYTNEKLFF. The CDR3, as DNA: TGTGCCAGCAGTGAAGCGCCCTACACTAATGAAAAACTGTTTTTT.

This clonotype was detected ten times or more. The chain links TRBV29-1 to TRBJ2-7, with D possibly matching TRBD1 (6 bases). Trimming stripped 1 base from V and 9 bases from J, with 16 bases between. CDR1 is SQVTM, CDR2 ANQGSEA, per germline. The CDR3 covers 13 residues. The CDR3 DNA sequence: TGCAGCGTTGAAGGGGGATTGGACAGTTTGCAGTACTTC. This sequence encodes CSVEGGLDSLQYF.

The V call is TRBV5-8, the J call TRBJ1-2; D gene uncertain. Per germline, CDR1 SGHTS and CDR2 YDEGEE. The CDR3 covers 16 residues. V lost 1 base to trimming and J lost 2 bases, with 15 bases between them. This CDR3 reads CASSLNIGQGNYGYTF. CDR3 nucleotides: TGTGCCAGCAGCTTGAATATCGGGCAAGGGAACTATGGCTACACCTTC.

The chain recombines TRBV12-5 with TRBJ2-7; D may be TRBD1 (6 bases). Germline assignment: CDR1 LGHNT and CDR2 FRNRAP. CDR3 length equals 12 residues. V lost 5 bases and J lost 3, with 8 bases in between. Here the CDR3 reads CASGRDNYEQYF. The CDR3, as DNA: TGTGCTAGTGGTAGGGACAACTACGAGCAGTACTTC.

The chain has TRBV2 and TRBJ1-1; D is unresolved. The germline CDR1 and CDR2 sequences are SNHLY and FYNNEI. Trimming stripped 10 bases from V and 1 base from J, with 10 bases between. There are 12 residues in the CDR3. CDR3 coding DNA: TGTGCCACTCGGGCAGGGAACACTGAAGCTTTCTTT. It translates to CATRAGNTEAFF.

This clonotype was seen at least ten times. The V and J genes are TRBV2 and TRBJ1-1, with a weak D call TRBD1 (5 bases). Germline V lookup: CDR1 SNHLY, CDR2 FYNNEI. The CDR3 contains 13 residues. Between the trimmed V and J ends, which lost 4 bases and 0 bases, there was a span of 6 bases. In DNA form, the CDR3 reads TGTGCCAGCAGTGCACAGGTGAACACTGAAGCTTTCTTT. Protein product: CASSAQVNTEAFF.

This clonotype was seen more than once but under ten times. The gene calls are TRBV10-3 and TRBJ2-7; TRBD1 aligns across 11 bases. The ends lost 0 bases at V and 6 bases at J; junction bases unmatched: 4. The length of the CDR3 is 15 residues. CDR1 and CDR2 from the germline V gene are ENHRY and SYGVKD. CDR3 protein: CAISESRTGGPEQYF. In nucleotides, the CDR3 is TGTGCCATCAGTGAGTCAAGGACAGGGGGCCCCGAGCAGTACTTC.

The chain combines TRBV19 with TRBJ1-5; tentatively, D is TRBD1 (5 bases). The CDR3 consists of 14 residues. Germline V gives CDR1 LNHDA, CDR2 SQIVND (reference sequence). V dropped 6 bases and J dropped 0 bases, with 9 bases sitting between them. CDR3 loop: CASRGGVSNQPQHF. The DNA of the CDR3 is TGTGCCAGTAGGGGGGGAGTTAGCAATCAGCCCCAGCATTTT. The whole variable domain, remainder taken from reference TRBV19 and TRBJ1-5, is DGGITQSPKYLFRKEGQNVTLSCEQNLNHDAMYWYRQDPGQGLRLIYYSQIVNDFQKGDIAEGYSVSREKKESFPLTVTSAQKNPTAFYLCASRGGVSNQPQHFGDGTRLSIL.

The chain couples TRBV2 to TRBJ2-7; 8 bases are a match to TRBD1. V dropped 6 bases and J dropped 4; count of bases not matched to a gene: 8. Germline lookup yields CDR1 SNHLY and CDR2 FYNNEI. CDR3 length equals 14 residues. This CDR3 reads CASRPGTGQYEQYF. For the CDR3, the DNA is TGTGCCAGCAGACCCGGGACAGGCCAATACGAGCAGTACTTC.

In its sample, this clonotype was seen a few times. The junction and the germline gene differ at one end; a read error may be behind it. The chain is built from TRBV10-3 and TRBJ2-5; 9 bases fit TRBD2. Germline loops: CDR1 ENHRY, CDR2 SYGVKD. The CDR3 spans 15 residues. The CDR3 protein is CASSLSGGGAKTQYF. The CDR3 nucleotides are TGTGCCAGCAGTTTATCGGGCGGGGGGGCAAAGACCCAGTACTTC.

This clonotype has just a few counts. The chain is built from TRBV7-2 and TRBJ2-7; 9 nucleotides agree with TRBD2. Germline V lookup: CDR1 SGHTA, CDR2 FQGNSA. The CDR3 has 14 residues. The V and J ends lost 3 bases and 6 bases, in that order; junction bases with no gene match: 6. The CDR3 reads CASSFPGLAGEQYF. CDR3 nucleotides: TGTGCCAGCAGCTTCCCGGGACTAGCAGGCGAGCAGTACTTC.

This clonotype was counted at least ten times. The chain joins TRBV5-1 to TRBJ2-6; 7 nucleotides align to TRBD1. Germline-derived CDR1 and CDR2 are SGHRS and YFSETQ. The trim removed 2 bases at V and 0 bases at J, leaving 8 bases unmatched. This CDR3 spans 18 amino acids. The CDR3 region has the DNA TGCGCCAGCAGCTTCGGGACAGTCGTTAGCTCTGGGGCCAACGTCCTGACTTTC. It encodes CASSFGTVVSSGANVLTF.